This T cell receptor (beta chain) was profiled in a study of identical twins. Unique molecular identifiers were in the cDNA, with template-switch universal primer binding. TCRdb re-called the 5' RACE reads with MiXCR, one entry per CDR3 protein. Of approximately 600,000 distinct CDR3 sequences detected, just over 7% appear once; the ten largest clones hold 1.6%. Germline CDR1 is DFQATT and CDR2 is SNEGSKA (reference sequence). J was trimmed by 8 bases and V by 5 bases; bases with no gene match: 14. CDR3 length equals 15 residues. This clonotype turned up a few times. The antigen remains unidentified. Every one of the donors was a healthy Caucasian. General study points: The study reached conclusions through statistical analysis that was cross-sectional, not following the same donors.

These same data were also listed under a study on yellow fever vaccine responses in identical twins.

Sequencing was carried out using PBMCs. The chain recombines TRBV20-1 with TRBJ1-1; 10 bases line up with TRBD1. This sequence originates from a woman younger than 30 in good health. CDR3: CSAPTTTGGSLEAFF. CDR3 sequence (DNA): TGCAGTGCTCCGACCACGACAGGGGGCTCTCTCGAAGCTTTCTTT.